A selection of T cell receptor beta chains follows, all from one sample in a study of CD8 T cells in Susac syndrome. Via MiXCR, TCRdb re-called the immunoSEQ multiplex PCR reads, giving one row per CDR3 protein. This table has some 120,000 distinct CDR3 sequences, about 94% appearing once. The source material was CD4+ T cells from PBMCs. The source is a human donor with multiple sclerosis. CDR3s include the opening cysteine and the closing phenylalanine or tryptophan. Fields, in order: V gene, D gene, J gene, CDR3 protein, CDR3 DNA. The D gene is left open where the match is weak.

v_gene: TRBV29-1; d_gene: TRBD2; j_gene: TRBJ2-1; CDR3aa: CSVALLAGAAEQFF; CDR3nt: TGCAGCGTCGCCCTCCTAGCGGGGGCAGCTGAGCAGTTCTTC
v_gene: TRBV3-1; d_gene: -; j_gene: TRBJ2-7; CDR3aa: CASSQDFAYEQYF; CDR3nt: TGTGCCAGCAGCCAAGATTTCGCCTACGAGCAGTACTTC
v_gene: TRBV5-1; d_gene: -; j_gene: TRBJ2-3; CDR3aa: CASSLVPRISTDTQYF; CDR3nt: TGCGCCAGCAGCTTGGTTCCCCGAATTAGCACAGATACGCAGTATTTT
v_gene: TRBV28; d_gene: -; j_gene: TRBJ1-1; CDR3aa: CASSLDRHTEAFF; CDR3nt: TGTGCCAGCAGTCTCGACAGGCACACTGAAGCTTTCTTT
v_gene: TRBV18; d_gene: TRBD2; j_gene: TRBJ2-1; CDR3aa: CASSPSSWREHFF; CDR3nt: TGTGCCAGCTCACCTTCGTCGTGGCGGGAGCACTTCTTC
v_gene: TRBV19; d_gene: TRBD1; j_gene: TRBJ2-7; CDR3aa: CASSSGQGVYEQYF; CDR3nt: TGTGCCAGTAGTTCAGGACAGGGGGTGTACGAGCAGTACTTC
v_gene: TRBV30; d_gene: -; j_gene: TRBJ2-3; CDR3aa: CAWKDTTDTQYF; CDR3nt: TGTGCCTGGAAGGACACCACAGATACGCAGTATTTT
v_gene: TRBV19; d_gene: -; j_gene: TRBJ2-4; CDR3aa: CASSIDPGDIQYF; CDR3nt: TGTGCCAGTAGTATAGATCCTGGGGACATTCAGTACTTC
v_gene: TRBV6-1; d_gene: TRBD2; j_gene: TRBJ2-1; CDR3aa: CASSPIGRDSYNEQFF; CDR3nt: TGTGCCAGCAGTCCTATCGGGAGGGACTCCTACAATGAGCAGTTCTTC
v_gene: TRBV12-3/TRBV12-4; d_gene: -; j_gene: TRBJ2-2; CDR3aa: CASSFGVGGGELFF; CDR3nt: TGTGCCAGCAGTTTCGGGGTCGGTGGCGGGGAGCTGTTTTTT
v_gene: TRBV19; d_gene: TRBD2; j_gene: TRBJ2-7; CDR3aa: CASSIGTGGTYEQYF; CDR3nt: TGTGCCAGTAGTATTGGAACGGGGGGAACCTACGAGCAGTACTTC